This T cell receptor beta chain was found in a study of monozygotic twins with inflammatory bowel disease. The CDR3 has 16 amino acids. The germline V gene encodes CDR1 MDHEN and CDR2 SYDVKM. With roughly 17 and 9 cycles respectively, two nested PCRs were carried out on TCRalpha and TCRbeta cDNA. TCRdb reanalyzed the 5' RACE reads and collapses them to one entry per CDR3 protein, without DNA. The listing contains some 150,000 distinct CDR3 sequences. The specimen sequenced was blood. The gene calls are TRBV28 and TRBJ1-6. This clonotype was obtained from a human donor with ulcerative colitis or Crohn's disease, or a healthy co-twin of an affected twin (not recorded which). CDR3: CASSLSVARPNSPLHF.